This is a list of T cell receptor beta chains from one sample in a study of cytomegalovirus exposure and HLA in healthy donors. Repertoires were generated with immunoSEQ multiplex PCR, while TCRdb's copy carries only in-frame clones and drops some. The sample holds about 110,000 clones, around 80% seen once. Sequencing used PBMCs. These receptor sequences come from a man in his thirties or forties in good health and CMV-seropositive. Both conserved end residues are part of each CDR3. Each record gives: J gene, clone size, V gene, D gene, CDR3 protein, CDR3 DNA. D genes are given only for firm matches. Clone size is shown for a subset of rows, as once, few, many or a class of expanded clone.

TRBJ1-5 . TRBV15 . CATSREEAARNQPQHF TGTGCCACCAGCAGAGAGGAAGCCGCGCGGAATCAGCCCCAGCATTTT
TRBJ1-2 . TRBV6-1 . CASRQGPAGYTF TGTGCCAGCAGGCAGGGGCCCGCGGGCTACACCTTC
TRBJ2-2 . TRBV11-2 . CASSLDSNRAFDTGELFF TGTGCCAGCAGCTTGGACAGCAACAGGGCTTTCGACACCGGGGAGCTGTTTTTT
TRBJ1-1 . TRBV29-1 . CSVEDHFSGRAEAFF TGCAGCGTTGAAGATCATTTTAGCGGCCGCGCTGAAGCTTTCTTT
TRBJ2-7 . TRBV30 TRBD1 CAWSVGTGPYEQYF TGTGCCTGGAGTGTAGGGACAGGGCCCTACGAGCAGTACTTC
TRBJ2-3 . TRBV7-2 TRBD2 CASSLVSSGDTQYF TGTGCCAGCAGCTTAGTGAGTAGCGGGGATACGCAGTATTTT
TRBJ1-1 few TRBV6-5 TRBD1 CASRTGRNTEAFF TGTGCCAGTCGGACAGGGCGGAACACTGAAGCTTTCTTT
TRBJ1-1 few TRBV4-1 . CASSQQRAGNTEAFF TGCGCCAGCAGCCAACAGAGGGCAGGGAACACTGAAGCTTTCTTT
TRBJ2-5 . TRBV5-4 TRBD2 CASSLRRLAGEETQYF TGTGCCAGCAGCCTACGGCGGCTAGCGGGAGAAGAGACCCAGTACTTC
TRBJ1-4 . TRBV4-3 . CASSQDEGNPLEKLFF TGCGCCAGCAGCCAAGATGAGGGCAACCCCCTTGAAAAACTGTTTTTT
TRBJ2-7 . TRBV5-1 . CASSLAGWEQYF TGCGCCAGCAGCTTGGCAGGGTGGGAGCAGTACTTC
TRBJ1-1 . TRBV27 TRBD1 CASSRQGFAGTEAFF TGTGCCAGCAGCCGACAGGGGTTTGCCGGCACTGAAGCTTTCTTT
TRBJ2-3 . TRBV7-8 TRBD2 CASSLLAGVTDTQYF TGTGCCAGCAGCTTACTCGCGGGGGTCACAGATACGCAGTATTTT
TRBJ1-2 . TRBV5-6 TRBD1 CASSLGTGTFYGYTF TGTGCCAGCAGCTTGGGGACAGGTACCTTCTATGGCTACACCTTC
TRBJ1-4 . TRBV5-6 . CASSTGGVPLGKLFF TGTGCCAGCAGTACTGGCGGGGTTCCGCTGGGAAAACTGTTTTTT
TRBJ1-6 . TRBV2 TRBD1 CASSEGQGISYNSPLHF TGTGCCAGCAGCGAGGGACAGGGGATCTCCTATAATTCACCCCTCCACTTT
TRBJ2-2 . TRBV9 . CASSVRFGVGTRELFF TGTGCCAGCAGCGTCAGATTCGGGGTGGGCACCAGGGAGCTGTTTTTT
TRBJ2-7 few TRBV7-9 . CASSSPARAGGNEQYF TGTGCCAGCAGCTCACCCGCACGGGCCGGGGGTAACGAGCAGTACTTC
TRBJ1-6 . TRBV7-2 . CASSLDSYNSPLHF TGTGCCAGCAGCCTCGACAGTTATAATTCACCCCTCCACTTT
TRBJ1-2 . TRBV6-1 . CASTLREGSGGYTF TGTGCCAGCACCCTCAGGGAAGGCTCCGGTGGCTACACCTTC
TRBJ2-3 . TRBV7-2 . CASSLAAGISTDTQYF TGTGCCAGCAGCTTAGCGGCGGGAATTAGCACAGATACGCAGTATTTT
TRBJ2-7 . TRBV7-9 . CASSYLRGSGYEQYF TGTGCCAGCAGCTATCTACGGGGGAGCGGCTACGAGCAGTACTTC
TRBJ2-5 few TRBV27 TRBD2 CASSLAGGPSETQYF TGTGCCAGCAGTTTGGCGGGGGGGCCATCCGAGACCCAGTACTTC
TRBJ2-5 few TRBV7-2 . CASSRRALQETQYF TGTGCAAGCAGCCGCAGGGCGCTACAAGAGACCCAGTACTTC
TRBJ1-6 . TRBV18 . CASSKLSGRENSPLHF TGTGCCAGCTCTAAGCTATCCGGGCGGGAGAATTCACCCCTCCACTTT
TRBJ2-5 . TRBV6-5 . CASSRGETQYF TGTGCCAGCAGTCGGGGAGAGACCCAGTACTTC
TRBJ1-5 . TRBV5-1 TRBD1 CASSETGFDQPQHF TGCGCCAGCAGCGAGACAGGGTTCGATCAGCCCCAGCATTTT
TRBJ2-6 once TRBV19 . CASSILRSRAGANVLTF TGTGCCAGTAGTATACTCCGCAGCAGGGCTGGGGCCAACGTCCTGACTTTC
TRBJ1-6 . TRBV7-9 . CASSLGSPNNSPLHF TGTGCCAGCAGCCTAGGGAGCCCCAATAATTCACCCCTCCACTTT
TRBJ1-3 . TRBV4-1 . CASSGGRGKTGNTIYF TGCGCCAGCAGCGGTGGGAGGGGAAAAACTGGAAACACCATATATTTT
TRBJ1-5 . TRBV4-2 . CASSQDGQGYQPQHF TGTGCCAGCAGCCAAGACGGCCAGGGGTATCAGCCCCAGCATTTT
TRBJ2-1 once TRBV4-1 . CASTNEPFPYNEQFF TGCGCCAGCACTAACGAACCATTCCCCTACAATGAGCAGTTCTTC
TRBJ1-1 few TRBV19 TRBD1 CASSIAGGRTEAFF TGTGCCAGTAGTATAGCAGGGGGCAGGACTGAAGCTTTCTTT
TRBJ1-2 once TRBV9 TRBD1 CASSEGTASGYTF TGTGCCAGCAGCGAAGGGACAGCCAGCGGCTACACCTTC
TRBJ1-2 few TRBV27 TRBD1 CASSDPTGGLYGYTF TGTGCCAGCAGCGATCCGACAGGGGGGCTCTATGGCTACACCTTC
TRBJ1-1 few TRBV7-9 . CASSLFSTEAFF TGTGCCAGCAGCCTCTTTAGCACTGAAGCTTTCTTT
TRBJ2-7 . TRBV6-5 TRBD2 CASSYMGGGYEQYF TGTGCCAGCAGTTACATGGGGGGGGGCTACGAGCAGTACTTC
TRBJ2-2 few TRBV11-3 . CASSLVRGAGELFF TGTGCCAGCAGCTTGGTCAGGGGTGCCGGGGAGCTGTTTTTT
TRBJ2-7 . TRBV7-7 TRBD1 CASSSAGTGAEQYF TGTGCCAGCAGCTCGGCCGGGACAGGGGCCGAGCAGTACTTC
TRBJ1-6 few TRBV4-2 . CASSQEGSSYNSPLHF TGTGCCAGCAGCCAAGAAGGGAGCTCCTATAATTCACCCCTCCACTTT
TRBJ2-5 . TRBV11-2 TRBD2 CASSLEAGRETQYF TGTGCCAGCAGCTTAGAAGCGGGGAGGGAGACCCAGTACTTC
TRBJ1-3 . TRBV15 . CATSRGTVSGNTIYF TGTGCCACCAGCCGGGGGACCGTCTCTGGAAACACCATATATTTT
TRBJ2-3 once TRBV5-4 TRBD2 CASSSKTSGTDTQYF TGTGCCAGCAGCTCAAAGACTAGCGGCACAGATACGCAGTATTTT
TRBJ2-3 . TRBV10-3 TRBD2 CAISVTSGGPEYF TGTGCCATCAGTGTCACTAGCGGGGGCCCCGAGTATTTT
TRBJ2-7 medium-sized TRBV21-1 . CASSKINGQGTYEQYF TGTGCCAGCAGCAAAATAAATGGACAGGGGACGTACGAGCAGTACTTC
TRBJ2-3 . TRBV9 TRBD2 CASRRGGGILDTQYF TGTGCCAGCAGAAGAGGCGGGGGGATTCTGGATACGCAGTATTTT
TRBJ1-4 once TRBV10-3 TRBD1 CAISDPGQGIDEKLFF TGTGCCATCAGTGATCCGGGACAGGGGATAGATGAAAAACTGTTTTTT
TRBJ2-5 . TRBV16 TRBD1 CASSRGQGGETQYF TGTGCCAGCAGCCGTGGACAGGGGGGAGAGACCCAGTACTTC
TRBJ1-2 . TRBV7-9 TRBD1 CASRKQTGVYGYTF TGTGCCAGCAGAAAGCAGACAGGGGTATATGGCTACACCTTC
TRBJ2-6 . TRBV9 . CASSVSSGANGLTF TGTGCCAGCAGCGTTTCCTCTGGGGCCAACGGCCTGACTTTC
TRBJ2-7 . TRBV6-5 . CASKDTVPPYEQYF TGTGCCAGCAAAGACACAGTCCCTCCCTACGAGCAGTACTTC
TRBJ2-7 . TRBV9 . CASSVDQGLQYF TGTGCCAGCAGCGTAGATCAGGGACTTCAGTACTTC
TRBJ1-6 . TRBV5-1 . CASSPLSNSPLHF TGCGCCAGCAGCCCTCTGTCGAATTCACCCCTCCACTTT